This TCR beta chain was recorded in a study of beta chain features in type 1 diabetes (dated by TCRdb to between 2017 and 2018). Concerning the study at large: Mean age, gender distribution, total cell number and subset yield did not differ between patients and healthy donors. Across all samples, approximately 98,000,000 sorted cells were examined, and cell number per subset correlated strongly with RNA yield. The study compared TCRB repertoires of sorted circulating CD4+ T cell subsets between recently diagnosed type 1 diabetes patients and matched healthy donors. Regulatory and stem cell-like memory subsets were obtained from only 8 patients and roughly eight healthy donors, while naive and central memory subsets were obtained from all 30 or so donors.

The CDR3 holds 14 amino acids from the cysteine to the phenylalanine. Just CDR3 DNA is preserved here, 42 bases in frame from base 1. The trim is 6 bases for V and 5 bases for J, with a gap of 16 bases between the germline ends. The germline V gene specifies MGHDK as CDR1 and SYGVNS as CDR2. Each donor gave one peripheral blood draw, averaging roughly 120 mL, which was collected into heparinised tubes. A BD FACSAria II was used to sort naive, central memory, regulatory and stem cell-like memory CD4+ T cells with a panel that included CD45RO, CCR7, CD25, CD127, CD95 and CD27. A purity above 95% was achieved for all sorted populations. PBMCs were isolated right away by Lymphoprep density gradient centrifugation and were stained directly, without culture. To minimize batch effects, samples were stained and sorted in pairs, one healthy donor with one patient per experiment. Comments on this clone: The target of this receptor is not known. There are no base qualities to consult, and no much larger clone falls within one base.

General findings and caveats noted by the study authors: Shorter templates might have been favored by PCR, but patient and control samples were amplified and corrected together, so both groups would have been affected equally by any skew. A moderate but significant shortening of TCRB CDR3 length was observed in type 1 diabetes patients in all four CD4+ subsets. Sequencing cDNA rather than genomic DNA could over-represent highly expressing activated cells, although activation and CD3 levels did not differ between groups. Naive, central memory and regulatory TCRB repertoires appeared more similar among patients than among healthy donors. Because the HLA sub-analyses included only small numbers of individuals, any influence of HLA type on TCRB rearrangement was left unresolved. At VDJ recombination sites, type 1 diabetes patients had fewer insertions and more deleted nucleotides, which implies abnormalities in thymic rearrangement.

The entire isolated RNA was reverse transcribed using the High Capacity cDNA Reverse Transcription Kit, and thus expressed TCRB transcripts were sequenced. Naive, central memory and regulatory T cell samples underwent deep immunoSEQ sequencing, averaging about 3.57 million total reads per sample. Sorted cells were lysed in RLT buffer, and RNA was extracted using DNase-treated RNeasy Micro or Mini kits according to cell number. Each cell subset was processed separately to prevent cross-contamination, with patient and healthy donor samples processed together. The immunoSEQ multiplex PCR was used to amplify TCRB sequences from cDNA, yielding 87-bp fragments that span the CDR3 region. Sequencing of the amplicons was done on the Illumina HiSeq platform. The source study handled its data this way. PCR bias was computationally corrected using synthetic template baselines, reads within Hamming distance 2 were collapsed, and singletons that could not be merged were discarded. Reads were aligned against IMGT to assign V, D and J genes, CDR3 length and insertions or deletions at six rearrangement sites. Within each subset, clonotype counts were normalized to sorted cell number, and only after that were true diversity and Gini coefficients computed with the tcR R package. The overlap coefficient, calculated on TCRB nucleotide sequences, was used to quantify repertoire sharing. The table comes from immuneACCESS by way of TCRdb, which keeps in-frame sequences with V and J called. Part of the clones is missing from these tables; in studies checked, under half for an unresolved V gene and the rest for unknown reasons. Clone size and the V and J calls come from that table; the DNA yielded D and trimming. This sample holds 250,000 to 300,000 clones; 8% were observed only once. The ten biggest clones cover 0.9% to 1.2% of the sample.

The sequence derives from a young woman in good health. The sequenced sample consisted of central memory CD4+ T cells from blood. The sequence links TRBV25-1 to TRBJ1-2; TRBD1 is a possible D gene, resting on 6 matching bases. The DNA reads TGTGCCAGCAGGCCCTACAGGGAAGGATATGGCTACACCTTC. Its translation is CASRPYREGYGYTF.